Listed below are T cell receptor beta chains from one sample, sequenced in a study of blood T cell repertoires in COVID-19. Method: immunoSEQ multiplex PCR; TCRdb's copy keeps in-frame clones and lacks some. The sample consists of some 75,000 clones, 75% to 95% of them appearing once. The sample consisted of peripheral blood. These receptors all come from a human donor in a cohort sampled during active COVID-19. Each CDR3 is given with its conserved first and last residue. Each record gives: V gene, clone size, D gene, J gene, CDR3 protein, CDR3 DNA. The D gene is left open where the match is weak. Rows give clone size only sometimes, using once, few, many, or a class for an expanded clone.

V: TRBV7-2; size: NA; D: TRBD1; J: TRBJ2-7; CDR3: CASSLPRDRGSEQYF; DNA: TGTGCCAGCAGCTTACCCCGGGACAGGGGTTCCGAGCAGTACTTC
V: TRBV6-5; size: NA; D: NA; J: TRBJ2-7; CDR3: CASGFTRGRGEQYF; DNA: TGTGCCAGCGGATTTACGAGGGGGAGGGGCGAGCAGTACTTC
V: TRBV5-5; size: NA; D: TRBD2; J: TRBJ2-5; CDR3: CASSLGGGGETQYF; DNA: TGTGCCAGCAGCTTGGGGGGCGGGGGGGAGACCCAGTACTTC
V: TRBV19; size: NA; D: NA; J: TRBJ1-5; CDR3: CASSMEGQNQPQHF; DNA: TGTGCCAGTAGTATGGAGGGCCAGAATCAGCCCCAGCATTTT
V: TRBV6-5; size: NA; D: NA; J: TRBJ2-5; CDR3: CASRPGVGQETQYF; DNA: TGTGCCAGCAGGCCAGGGGTTGGTCAAGAGACCCAGTACTTC
V: TRBV11-2; size: NA; D: NA; J: TRBJ2-7; CDR3: CASSLAGYSYEQYF; DNA: TGTGCCAGCAGCTTAGCGGGGTACTCCTACGAGCAGTACTTC
V: TRBV28; size: NA; D: TRBD1; J: TRBJ2-7; CDR3: CASSFLRTGVYEQYF; DNA: TGTGCCAGCAGTTTCCTTAGGACAGGGGTCTACGAGCAGTACTTC
V: TRBV7-9; size: NA; D: TRBD1; J: TRBJ1-5; CDR3: CASSIGQGAVSNQPQHF; DNA: TGTGCCAGCAGCATTGGACAGGGGGCGGTTAGCAATCAGCCCCAGCATTTT
V: TRBV4-1; size: NA; D: TRBD1; J: TRBJ1-1; CDR3: CASSQDRRGVTEAFF; DNA: TGCGCCAGCAGCCAAGATCGCAGGGGGGTCACTGAAGCTTTCTTT
V: TRBV2; size: few; D: NA; J: TRBJ1-2; CDR3: CASSEAFSGNLGGNYGYTF; DNA: TGTGCCAGCAGTGAAGCGTTCTCAGGGAACCTCGGTGGGAACTATGGCTACACCTTC
V: TRBV6-5; size: NA; D: TRBD2; J: TRBJ2-7; CDR3: CASSRESGGPYEQYF; DNA: TGTGCCAGCAGCCGGGAGTCGGGGGGGCCTTACGAGCAGTACTTC